This T cell receptor (beta chain) was obtained from a study of CD8 T cells in Susac syndrome. The RNA input was roughly 0.45 to 1 ug, and it was reverse transcribed with random hexamers. The method of amplification for TCR beta CDR3 was immunoSEQ multiplex PCR, covering 54 Vbeta and 13 Jbeta. TCRdb re-analysed the immunoSEQ multiplex PCR reads in MiXCR, keeping a single row per CDR3 protein. Of under 200,000 distinct CDR3 sequences in the sample, more than 95% were seen once. TCR beta was sequenced from blood CD8+ and CD4+ T cells. Per germline, CDR1 SGHTS and CDR2 YDEGEE. Trimming removed 2 bases at V and 4 bases at J, with 15 bases between. The CDR3 runs 15 residues.

This receptor was taken from a human donor with Susac syndrome. V gene TRBV5-8 combines with J gene TRBJ1-2; D might be TRBD1 (5 bases). Sequenced material: CD4+ T cells from PBMCs. CDR3 nucleotide sequence: TGTGCCAGCAGCTTTTATGGGGGGTCCCCCTATGGCTACACCTTC. It is translated as CASSFYGGSPYGYTF.